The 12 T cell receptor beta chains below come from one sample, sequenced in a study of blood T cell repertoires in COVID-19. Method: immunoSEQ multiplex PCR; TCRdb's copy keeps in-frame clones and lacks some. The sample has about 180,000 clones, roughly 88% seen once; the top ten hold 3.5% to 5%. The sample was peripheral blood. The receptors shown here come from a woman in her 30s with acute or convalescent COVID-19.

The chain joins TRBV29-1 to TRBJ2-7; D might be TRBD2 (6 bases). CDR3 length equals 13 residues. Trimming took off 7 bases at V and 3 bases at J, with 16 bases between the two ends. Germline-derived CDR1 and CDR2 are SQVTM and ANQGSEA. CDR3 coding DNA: TGCAGCGGCGTTGGAGGGCCTGGCTACGAGCAGTACTTC. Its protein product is CSGVGGPGYEQYF.

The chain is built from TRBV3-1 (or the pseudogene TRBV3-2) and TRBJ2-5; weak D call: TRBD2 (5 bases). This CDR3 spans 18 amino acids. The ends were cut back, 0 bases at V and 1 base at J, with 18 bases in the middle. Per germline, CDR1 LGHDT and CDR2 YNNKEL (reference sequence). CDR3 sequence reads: CASSQDWRASSIQETQYF. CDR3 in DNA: TGTGCCAGCAGCCAAGACTGGCGGGCTAGCTCCATCCAAGAGACCCAGTACTTC.

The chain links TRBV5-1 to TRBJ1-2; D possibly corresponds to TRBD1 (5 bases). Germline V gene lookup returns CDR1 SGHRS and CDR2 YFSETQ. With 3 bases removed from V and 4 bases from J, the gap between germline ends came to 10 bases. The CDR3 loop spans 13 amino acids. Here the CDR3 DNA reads TGCGCCAGCAGCTCACCGGGACTCTATGGCTACACCTTC. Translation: CASSSPGLYGYTF. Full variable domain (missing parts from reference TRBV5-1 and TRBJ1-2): KAGVTQTPRYLIKTRGQQVTLSCSPISGHRSVSWYQQTPGQGLQFLFEYFSETQRNKGNFPGRFSGRQFSNSRSEMNVSTLELGDSALYLCASSSPGLYGYTFGSGTRLTVV.

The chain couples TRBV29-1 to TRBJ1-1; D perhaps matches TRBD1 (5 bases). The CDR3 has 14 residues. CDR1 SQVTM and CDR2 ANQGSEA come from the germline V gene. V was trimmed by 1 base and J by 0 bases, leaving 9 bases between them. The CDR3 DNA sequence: TGCAGCGTTGAAGTTCGACAGCTGAACACTGAAGCTTTCTTT. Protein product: CSVEVRQLNTEAFF.

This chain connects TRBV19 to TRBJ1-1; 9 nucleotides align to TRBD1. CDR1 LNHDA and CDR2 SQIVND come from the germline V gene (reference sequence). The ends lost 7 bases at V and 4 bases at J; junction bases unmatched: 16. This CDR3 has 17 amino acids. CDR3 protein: CASKGGTGSLFFTEAFF. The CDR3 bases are TGTGCCAGTAAGGGAGGGACAGGGTCTTTATTTTTCACTGAAGCTTTCTTT. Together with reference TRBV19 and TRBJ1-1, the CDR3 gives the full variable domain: DGGITQSPKYLFRKEGQNVTLSCEQNLNHDAMYWYRQDPGQGLRLIYYSQIVNDFQKGDIAEGYSVSREKKESFPLTVTSAQKNPTAFYLCASKGGTGSLFFTEAFFGQGTRLTVV.

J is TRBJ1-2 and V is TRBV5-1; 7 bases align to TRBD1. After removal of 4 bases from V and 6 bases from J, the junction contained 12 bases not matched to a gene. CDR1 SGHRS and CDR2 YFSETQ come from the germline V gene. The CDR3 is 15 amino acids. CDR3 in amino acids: CASSRADQGGNGYTF. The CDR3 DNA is TGCGCCAGCAGCCGCGCGGACCAGGGGGGCAATGGCTACACCTTC.

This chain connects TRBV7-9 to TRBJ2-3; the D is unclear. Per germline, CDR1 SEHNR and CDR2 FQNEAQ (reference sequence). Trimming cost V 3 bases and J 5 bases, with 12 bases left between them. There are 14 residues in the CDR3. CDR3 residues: CASSFSQVRDTQYF. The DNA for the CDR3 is TGTGCCAGCAGCTTTTCTCAGGTCAGAGATACGCAGTATTTT.

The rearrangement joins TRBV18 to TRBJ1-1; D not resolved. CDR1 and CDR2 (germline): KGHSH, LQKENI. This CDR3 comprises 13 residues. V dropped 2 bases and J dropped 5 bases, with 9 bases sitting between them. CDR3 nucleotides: TGTGCCAGCTCACCAAGAACACGAACTGAAGCTTTCTTT. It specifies CASSPRTRTEAFF. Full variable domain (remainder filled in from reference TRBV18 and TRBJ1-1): NAGVMQNPRHLVRRRGQEARLRCSPMKGHSHVYWYRQLPEEGLKFMVYLQKENIIDESGMPKERFSAEFPKEGPSILRIQQVVRGDSAAYFCASSPRTRTEAFFGQGTRLTVV.

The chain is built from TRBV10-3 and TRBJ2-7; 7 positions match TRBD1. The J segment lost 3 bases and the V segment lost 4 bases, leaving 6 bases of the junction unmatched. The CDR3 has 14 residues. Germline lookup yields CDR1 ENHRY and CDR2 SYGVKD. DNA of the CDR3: TGTGCCATCAGTGCCGGGACAGAGATCTACGAGCAGTACTTC. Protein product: CAISAGTEIYEQYF.

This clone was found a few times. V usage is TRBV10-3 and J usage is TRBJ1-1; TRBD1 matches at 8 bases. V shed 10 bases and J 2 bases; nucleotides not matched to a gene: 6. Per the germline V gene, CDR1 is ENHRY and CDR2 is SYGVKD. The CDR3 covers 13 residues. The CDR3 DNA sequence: TGTGCCACCAGGGGGCGGCTTAACACTGAAGCTTTCTTT. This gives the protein CATRGRLNTEAFF.

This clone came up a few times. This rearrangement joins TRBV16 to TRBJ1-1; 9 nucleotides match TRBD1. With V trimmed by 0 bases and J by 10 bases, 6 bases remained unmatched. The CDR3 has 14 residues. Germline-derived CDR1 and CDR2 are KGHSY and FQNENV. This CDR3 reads CASSQSRAGQGAFF. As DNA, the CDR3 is TGTGCCAGCAGCCAATCGAGGGCGGGACAGGGAGCTTTCTTT.

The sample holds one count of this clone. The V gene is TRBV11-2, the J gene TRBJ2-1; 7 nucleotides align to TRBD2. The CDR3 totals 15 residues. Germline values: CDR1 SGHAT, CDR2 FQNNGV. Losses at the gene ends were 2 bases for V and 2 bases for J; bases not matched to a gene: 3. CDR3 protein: CASSLRLAPYNEQFF. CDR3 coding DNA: TGTGCCAGCAGCTTAAGACTAGCCCCCTACAATGAGCAGTTCTTC.